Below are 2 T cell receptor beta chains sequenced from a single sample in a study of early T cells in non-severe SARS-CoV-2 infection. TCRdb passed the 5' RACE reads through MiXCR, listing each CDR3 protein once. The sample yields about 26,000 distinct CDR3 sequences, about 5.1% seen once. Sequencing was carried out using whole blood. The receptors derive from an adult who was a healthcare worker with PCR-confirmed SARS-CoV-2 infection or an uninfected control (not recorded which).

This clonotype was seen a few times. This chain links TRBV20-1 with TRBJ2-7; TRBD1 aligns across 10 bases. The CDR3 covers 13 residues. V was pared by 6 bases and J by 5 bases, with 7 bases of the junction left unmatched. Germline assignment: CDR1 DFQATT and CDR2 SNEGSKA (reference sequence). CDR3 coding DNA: TGCAGTGCCGGCGGGACAGGGGTAAACGAGCAGTACTTC. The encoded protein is CSAGGTGVNEQYF.

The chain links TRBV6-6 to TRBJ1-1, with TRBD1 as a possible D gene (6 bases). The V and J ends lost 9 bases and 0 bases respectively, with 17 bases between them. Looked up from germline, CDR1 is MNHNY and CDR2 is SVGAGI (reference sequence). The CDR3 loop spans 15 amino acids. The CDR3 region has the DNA TGTGCCAGTAGCTCCCGGGGGGGGCTGAACACTGAAGCTTTCTTT. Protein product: CASSSRGGLNTEAFF.